Listed below are T cell receptor beta chains from one sample, sequenced in a study of Ad26.COV2.S vaccination and SARS-CoV-2 variants. Data came from immunoSEQ multiplex PCR; TCRdb stores just in-frame clones and leaves some out. The sample has roughly 350,000 clones, roughly 84% seen once. Sequencing was performed on peripheral blood, taken in a trial of Ad26.COV2.S vaccine versus placebo. Source of these receptors: a person between 18 and 65 years old who received the Ad26.COV2.S COVID-19 vaccine or a placebo. CDR3s include the opening cysteine and the closing phenylalanine or tryptophan. D genes are given only for firm matches. Size tells how often a clone was seen (once, few, many) or the class of an expanded clone, and some rows leave it out.

TGTGCCAGCAGTTTCGTGGGGGGCCCATTTAGCACAGATACGCAGTATTTT	CASSFVGGPFSTDTQYF	NA	17	TRBV7-8	NA	TRBJ2-3
TGTGCCAGCCGGCTTGCGGGGGGCTTAGCCTACGAGCAGTACTTC	CASRLAGGLAYEQYF	NA	15	TRBV13	TRBD2	TRBJ2-7
TGTGCCAGCAGCGAGGGGAGGGACAGGAGCTCCTACGAGCAGTACTTC	CASSEGRDRSSYEQYF	NA	16	TRBV21-1	NA	TRBJ2-7
TGTGCCAGCAGCCAGGGGGACGAATTGAACACTGAAGCTTTCTTT	CASSQGDELNTEAFF	once	15	TRBV3-1/TRBV3-2	NA	TRBJ1-1
TGCGCCAGCAGCTTGGAGAGCGGGGGAGCCTACGAGCAGTACTTC	CASSLESGGAYEQYF	NA	15	TRBV5-1	TRBD2	TRBJ2-7
TGCGCCAGCAGCTTCGCCGAGGGGACCACTGAAGCTTTCTTT	CASSFAEGTTEAFF	few	14	TRBV5-1	NA	TRBJ1-1
TGTGCCAGCAGTTTCACCTACTCCTACGAGCAGTACTTC	CASSFTYSYEQYF	once	13	TRBV27	NA	TRBJ2-7
TGTGCCAGCAGCCTGGGGGGGAACTATGGCTACACCTTC	CASSLGGNYGYTF	NA	13	TRBV3-1/TRBV3-2	NA	TRBJ1-2
TGTGCCAGTAGTACGTCTGGGACAGGGGGCGCGTTTGGCAATCAGCCCCAGCATTTT	CASSTSGTGGAFGNQPQHF	NA	19	TRBV19	TRBD1	TRBJ1-5
TGTGCCAGCACCGCGGACACGCTCATGAACACTGAAGCTTTCTTT	CASTADTLMNTEAFF	NA	15	TRBV6-5	NA	TRBJ1-1
TGCGCCAGCAGACTGGGGGGGACAGGCTTTAATGAAAAACTGTTTTTT	CASRLGGTGFNEKLFF	NA	16	TRBV5-1	TRBD1	TRBJ1-4
TGTGCCTGGAGTCTGGCCGCGAAAAATGAGCAGTTCTTC	CAWSLAAKNEQFF	NA	13	TRBV30	NA	TRBJ2-1
TGCGCCAGCAGCCAAGATTTTAAGGCGCTAGGGTCGTCCACTGAAGCTTTCTTT	CASSQDFKALGSSTEAFF	NA	18	TRBV4-1	NA	TRBJ1-1
TGTGCCACAAGATCTGGGGGGGAGACCCAGTACTTC	CATRSGGETQYF	NA	12	TRBV7-6	NA	TRBJ2-5
TGTGCCAGCAGCTCCCATCAGGAGTCTGACACTGAAGCTTTCTTT	CASSSHQESDTEAFF	NA	15	TRBV7-9	NA	TRBJ1-1
TGTGCCAGCAGCCCCGAGGGAGTAATTAACACTGAAGCTTTCTTT	CASSPEGVINTEAFF	NA	15	TRBV11-2	NA	TRBJ1-1
TGTGCCAGCAGCGTTTTCGACAGAACCTACGAGCAGTACTTC	CASSVFDRTYEQYF	NA	14	TRBV6-2/TRBV6-3	NA	TRBJ2-7
TGTGCCACCGGGACACGCCGGTTTTCTGAAGCTTTCTTT	CATGTRRFSEAFF	NA	13	TRBV12-3/TRBV12-4	NA	TRBJ1-1
TGTGCCAGTAGTATATCGGGGGCGCTTGGGAATTCACCCCTCCACTTT	CASSISGALGNSPLHF	NA	16	TRBV19	NA	TRBJ1-6
TGTGCCAGTAGTATCGGCCCCCCGACGCTTAACTTTAACACTGAAGCTTTCTTT	CASSIGPPTLNFNTEAFF	NA	18	TRBV19	NA	TRBJ1-1
TGTGCCAGCAGGGGCCGAGGGGACTCGAAAGCTTTCTTT	CASRGRGDSKAFF	NA	13	TRBV11-2	NA	TRBJ1-1
TGTGCCAGCAGCTTAGTGGATCGTGGGCCCCAGCATTTT	CASSLVDRGPQHF	once	13	TRBV11-2	NA	TRBJ1-5
TGTGCCAGCAGTTACGGGAGGGGTCCGGATCGACCCGGCAATCAGCCCCAGCATTTT	CASSYGRGPDRPGNQPQHF	once	19	TRBV6-2/TRBV6-3	NA	TRBJ1-5
TGTGCCAGCCGCCCGGCTGGCCCCTATGGCTACACCTTC	CASRPAGPYGYTF	NA	13	TRBV25-1	NA	TRBJ1-2
TGTGCCAGTAGTATAGGAGGGGGGGCCTCCTACAATGAGCAGTTCTTC	CASSIGGGASYNEQFF	NA	16	TRBV19	NA	TRBJ2-1
TGCGCCAGCAGTGAGGCGACCCGGGCCAGAAGTGTCTACGAGCAGTACTTC	CASSEATRARSVYEQYF	NA	17	TRBV10-2	NA	TRBJ2-7
TGTGCCAGCAAGAACTGGACTGGGGTGGGGAACACTGAAGCTTTCTTT	CASKNWTGVGNTEAFF	NA	16	TRBV7-2	NA	TRBJ1-1
TGTGCCACCACACTCGGGGGAGGCTCCTACAATGAGCAGTTCTTC	CATTLGGGSYNEQFF	NA	15	TRBV5-4	NA	TRBJ2-1